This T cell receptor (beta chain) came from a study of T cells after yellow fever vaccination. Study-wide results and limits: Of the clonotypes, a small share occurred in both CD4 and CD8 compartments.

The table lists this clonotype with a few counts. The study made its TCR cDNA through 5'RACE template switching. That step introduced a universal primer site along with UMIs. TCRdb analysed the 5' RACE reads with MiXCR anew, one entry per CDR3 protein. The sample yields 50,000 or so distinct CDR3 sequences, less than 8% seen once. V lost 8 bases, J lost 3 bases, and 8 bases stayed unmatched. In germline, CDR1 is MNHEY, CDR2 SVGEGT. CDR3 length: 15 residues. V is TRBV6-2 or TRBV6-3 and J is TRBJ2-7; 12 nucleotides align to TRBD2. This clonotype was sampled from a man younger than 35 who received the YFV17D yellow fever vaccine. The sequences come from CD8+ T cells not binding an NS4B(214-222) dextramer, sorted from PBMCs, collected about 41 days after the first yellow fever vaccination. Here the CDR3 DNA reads TGTGCCAGCCTAACGAGACTAGCGGGGGTCTACGAGCAGTACTTC. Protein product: CASLTRLAGVYEQYF.